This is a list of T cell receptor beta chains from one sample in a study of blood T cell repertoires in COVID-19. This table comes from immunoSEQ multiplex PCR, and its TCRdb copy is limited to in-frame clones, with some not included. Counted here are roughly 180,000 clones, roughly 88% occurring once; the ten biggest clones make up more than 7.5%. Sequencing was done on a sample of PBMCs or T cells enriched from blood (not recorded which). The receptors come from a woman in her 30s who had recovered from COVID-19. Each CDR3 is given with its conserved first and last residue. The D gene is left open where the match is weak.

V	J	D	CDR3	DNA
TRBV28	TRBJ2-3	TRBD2	CASSSFRSREGNADTQYF	TGTGCCAGCAGTTCCTTCCGGTCGCGGGAGGGGAACGCAGATACGCAGTATTTT
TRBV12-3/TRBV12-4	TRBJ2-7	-	CASSLGGWAGANF	TGTGCCAGCAGTTTAGGAGGTTGGGCAGGGGCAAACTTC
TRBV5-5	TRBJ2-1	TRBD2	CASTDSAGTNNEQFF	TGTGCCAGCACTGACAGCGCGGGGACTAACAATGAGCAGTTCTTC
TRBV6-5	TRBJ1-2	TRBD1	CASSWDRSGLYGYTF	TGTGCCAGCAGTTGGGACAGGTCGGGCTTATACGGCTACACCTTC
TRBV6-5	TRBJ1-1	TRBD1	CASRSGGEAFF	TGTGCCAGCAGATCAGGGGGAGAGGCTTTCTTT
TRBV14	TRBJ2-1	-	CASSLYDNEQFF	TGTGCCAGCAGCCTCTATGACAATGAGCAGTTCTTC
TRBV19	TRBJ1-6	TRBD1	CASSGTGGSLPLHF	TGTGCCAGTAGTGGGACAGGGGGTTCGCTACCCCTCCACTTT
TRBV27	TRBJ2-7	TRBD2	CASSPLLAGQSYEQYF	TGTGCCAGCAGTCCCCTACTAGCGGGACAATCCTACGAGCAGTACTTC
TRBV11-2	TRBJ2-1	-	CASEILDEQFF	TGTGCCAGCGAGATTCTCGATGAGCAGTTCTTC
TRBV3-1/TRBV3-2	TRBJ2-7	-	CASSQALQGYEQYF	TGTGCCAGCAGCCAAGCGCTACAGGGCTACGAGCAGTACTTC